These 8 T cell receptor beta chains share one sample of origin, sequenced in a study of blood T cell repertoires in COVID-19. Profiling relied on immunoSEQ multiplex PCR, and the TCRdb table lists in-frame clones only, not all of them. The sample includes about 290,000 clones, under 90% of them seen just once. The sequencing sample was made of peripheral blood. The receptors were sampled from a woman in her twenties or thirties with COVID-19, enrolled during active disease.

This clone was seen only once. In DNA, the CDR3 is TGTGCCAGCCGCCAGGGGAGACATTTTGTACTTGAAGCTTTCTTT. Translated, it gives CASRQGRHFVLEAFF. The genes are TRBV11-3 and TRBJ1-1; TRBD1 is a possible D gene (6 bases). Germline V gene sequence: CDR1 SGHNT, CDR2 YENEEA. Between the trimmed V and J ends, which lost 8 bases and 7 bases, there was a span of 23 bases. CDR3 length: 15 amino acids.

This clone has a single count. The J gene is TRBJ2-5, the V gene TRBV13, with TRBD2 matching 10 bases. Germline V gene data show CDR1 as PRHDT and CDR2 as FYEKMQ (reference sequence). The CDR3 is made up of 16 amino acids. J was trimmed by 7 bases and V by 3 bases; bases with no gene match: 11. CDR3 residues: CASSLGPGLADVTQYF. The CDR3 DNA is TGTGCCAGCAGCTTGGGTCCCGGACTAGCGGATGTGACCCAGTACTTC.

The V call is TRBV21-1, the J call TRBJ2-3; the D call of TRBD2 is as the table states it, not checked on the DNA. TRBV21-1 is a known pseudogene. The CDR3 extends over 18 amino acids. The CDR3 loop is CASNLRLAGEQNTDTQYF. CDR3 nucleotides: TGTGCCAGCAACCTTCGGCTAGCGGGCGAACAAAACACAGATACGCAGTATTTT.

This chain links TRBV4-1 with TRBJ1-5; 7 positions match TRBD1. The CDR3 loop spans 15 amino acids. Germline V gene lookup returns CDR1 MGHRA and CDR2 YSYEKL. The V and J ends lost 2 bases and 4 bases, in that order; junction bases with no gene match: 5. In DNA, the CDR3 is TGCGCCAGCAGCCAACCCCGGGACAGAAATCAGCCCCAGCATTTT. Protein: CASSQPRDRNQPQHF.

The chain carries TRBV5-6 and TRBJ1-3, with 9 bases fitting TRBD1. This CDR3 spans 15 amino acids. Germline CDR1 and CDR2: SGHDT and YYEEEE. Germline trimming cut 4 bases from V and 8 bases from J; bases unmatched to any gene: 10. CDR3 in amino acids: CASSRGQGSLDTIYF. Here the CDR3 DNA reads TGTGCCAGCAGCAGGGGACAGGGCAGTTTGGACACCATATATTTT.

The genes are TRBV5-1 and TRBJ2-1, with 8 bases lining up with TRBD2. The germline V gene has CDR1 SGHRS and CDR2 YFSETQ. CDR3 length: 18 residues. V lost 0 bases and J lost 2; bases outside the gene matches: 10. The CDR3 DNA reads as TGCGCCAGCAGCTTGGGTGCGGGGGGCCCTTCCCCCTACAATGAGCAGTTCTTC. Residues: CASSLGAGGPSPYNEQFF.

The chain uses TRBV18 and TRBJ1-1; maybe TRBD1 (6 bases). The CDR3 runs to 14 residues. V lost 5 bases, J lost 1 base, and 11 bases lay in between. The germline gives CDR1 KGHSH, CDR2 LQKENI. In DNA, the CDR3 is TGTGCCAGCTCAATACAGGGCACGAACACTGAAGCTTTCTTT. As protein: CASSIQGTNTEAFF.

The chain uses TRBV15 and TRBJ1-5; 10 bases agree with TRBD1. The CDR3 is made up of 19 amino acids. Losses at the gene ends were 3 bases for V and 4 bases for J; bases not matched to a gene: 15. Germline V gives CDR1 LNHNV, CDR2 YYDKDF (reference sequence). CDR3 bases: TGTGCCACCAGCAGGGGGCCAGGAGGGACAGGGGCTTTAAATCAGCCCCAGCATTTT. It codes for CATSRGPGGTGALNQPQHF. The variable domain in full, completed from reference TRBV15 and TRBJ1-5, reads DAMVIQNPRYQVTQFGKPVTLSCSQTLNHNVMYWYQQKSSQAPKLLFHYYDKDFNNEADTPDNFQSRRPNTSFCFLDIRSPGLGDTAMYLCATSRGPGGTGALNQPQHFGDGTRLSIL.